The TCR beta chain under discussion was sequenced for a study of control samples from healthy donors and cancer patients. CDR3 length: 15 amino acids. V was trimmed by 5 bases and J by 4 bases, leaving 14 bases between them. CDR1 is MNHEY, CDR2 SMNVEV, per germline (reference sequence). The protocol was immunoSEQ multiplex PCR, while the TCRdb copy is restricted to in-frame clones and leaves out a portion. The sample has 150,000 to 200,000 clones; 85% to 90% are singletons. This clonotype originated in a man aged 18 to 29 in good health. The sequencing input was blood. This chain joins TRBV27 and TRBJ2-2; possible D gene TRBD1, 6 bases. The chain's CDR3 is CASSARGSGTGELFF. CDR3 DNA: TGTGCCAGCAGTGCCAGGGGTTCGGGCACCGGGGAGCTGTTTTTT.